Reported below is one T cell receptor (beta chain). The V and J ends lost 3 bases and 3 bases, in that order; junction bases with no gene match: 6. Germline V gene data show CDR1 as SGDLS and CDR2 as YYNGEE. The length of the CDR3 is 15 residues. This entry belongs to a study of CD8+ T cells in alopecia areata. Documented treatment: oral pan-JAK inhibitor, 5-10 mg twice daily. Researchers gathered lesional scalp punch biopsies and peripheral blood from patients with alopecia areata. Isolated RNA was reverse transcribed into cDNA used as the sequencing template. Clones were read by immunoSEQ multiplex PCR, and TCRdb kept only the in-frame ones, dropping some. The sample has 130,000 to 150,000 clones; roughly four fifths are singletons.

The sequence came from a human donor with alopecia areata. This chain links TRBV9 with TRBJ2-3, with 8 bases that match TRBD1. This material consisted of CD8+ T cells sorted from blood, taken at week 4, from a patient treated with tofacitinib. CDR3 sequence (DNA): TGTGCCAGCAGCGCACGCAGGGGGCCAACAGATACGCAGTATTTT. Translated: CASSARRGPTDTQYF.